This T cell receptor beta chain came from a study of Graves' ophthalmopathy and Graves' hyperthyroidism. Study outcomes and limitations: A majority of expanded thyroid clonotypes exceeding 0.001 frequency were likewise present in blood.

The junction had 6 bases not matched to a gene; V was cut back by 4 bases and J by 5 bases. Looked up from germline, CDR1 is MNHEY and CDR2 is SVGEGT. There are 14 residues in the CDR3. PBMCs were obtained from roughly 9.7 ml of fresh peripheral blood. Using RNA transcripts, the TCR beta CDR3 regions were amplified. First-round RT-PCR with HTBI primers preceded a second-round multiplex PCR. TCRdb processed the multiplex PCR reads anew with MiXCR; each CDR3 protein has one entry. The sample records a few hundred thousand distinct CDR3 sequences, about 17% being singletons. This clonotype has ten or more counts. The target antigen is unknown.

V is TRBV6-2 or TRBV6-3 and J is TRBJ1-2, with 8 bases lining up with TRBD1. The receptor comes from a woman in her late teens or twenties with Graves' ophthalmopathy. The specimen was peripheral blood. The CDR3 sequence is CASSSTDRVYGYTF. As DNA, the CDR3 is TGTGCCAGCAGTTCCACGGACAGGGTTTATGGCTACACCTTC.